This T cell receptor (beta chain) was sequenced for a study of blood T cell repertoires in COVID-19. V shed 1 base and J 16 bases; nucleotides not matched to a gene: 4. CDR1 and CDR2 from the germline V gene are SEHNR and FQNEAQ (reference sequence). The CDR3 is made up of 13 amino acids. This table comes from immunoSEQ multiplex PCR, and its TCRdb copy is limited to in-frame clones, with some not included. The table includes about 300,000 clones, around 88% detected once. The chain recombines TRBV7-9 with TRBJ2-6, with 10 bases lining up with TRBD1. Material: peripheral blood. This sequence originates from a woman between 50 and 59 years old with acute or convalescent COVID-19. The DNA for the CDR3 is TGTGCCAGCAGCTTAGGACAGGGGGCCCCACTGACTTTC. The encoded protein is CASSLGQGAPLTF.